Listed below are T cell receptor beta chains from one sample, sequenced in a study of blood T cell repertoires in COVID-19. Data came from immunoSEQ multiplex PCR; TCRdb stores just in-frame clones and leaves some out. This table has roughly 290,000 clones, approximately 85% appearing once. Sequencing input: PBMCs or T cells enriched from blood (not recorded which). The receptor source for this set is a woman in her 30s who had recovered from COVID-19. Both conserved end residues are part of each CDR3. The order of the fields is CDR3 protein, J gene, V gene.

CASSAQGMETQYF	TRBJ2-5	TRBV25-1
CASSRPGQGAVYEQYF	TRBJ2-7	TRBV5-5
CASANLRDRDPPLHF	TRBJ1-6	TRBV10-1
CASSLGQGSTEAFF	TRBJ1-1	TRBV5-1
CASRQGNEQYF	TRBJ2-7	TRBV7-6
CASSLGQGHEQYF	TRBJ2-7	TRBV11-3
CSVQGSGNTIYF	TRBJ1-3	TRBV29-1
CASTRTGGIEQYF	TRBJ2-7	TRBV12-3/TRBV12-4
CASSQLDGEGYTF	TRBJ1-2	TRBV3-1/TRBV3-2
CASIQGTLWAGELFF	TRBJ2-2	TRBV19
CASSPRGMSEQYF	TRBJ2-7	TRBV28
CASSGEVPEAFF	TRBJ1-1	TRBV19
CASSDINRAANEKLFF	TRBJ1-4	TRBV2
CASRGLAGYEQYF	TRBJ2-7	TRBV2
CASSMTGANVLTF	TRBJ2-6	TRBV7-8
CASSLVGGSTDTQYF	TRBJ2-3	TRBV5-5
CASRPGTGDSWEKLFF	TRBJ1-4	TRBV2
CSADRGAGAFF	TRBJ1-1	TRBV29-1
CSASWGVEATNEKLFF	TRBJ1-4	TRBV20-1
CASSPGQDSNTGELFF	TRBJ2-2	TRBV11-3
CASSPETRQPQHF	TRBJ1-5	TRBV2
CASSRQTGELFF	TRBJ2-2	TRBV2
CASSGGGGEGTGELFF	TRBJ2-2	TRBV25-1
CASSRQGAIYEQYF	TRBJ2-7	TRBV6-5
CASSPGYTEAFF	TRBJ1-1	TRBV19
CASSLGTGPYEQYF	TRBJ2-7	TRBV7-2
CASSERSLGGGLAEAFF	TRBJ1-1	TRBV6-1
CASSLRPLGQGADNEQFF	TRBJ2-1	TRBV28
CASSPGFAETQYF	TRBJ2-5	TRBV9
CASRTEVLYTQYF	TRBJ2-3	TRBV11-2
CASSDPSGRGRNTEAFF	TRBJ1-1	TRBV7-9
CASSFPDSWGYGYTF	TRBJ1-2	TRBV5-6
CASSEGSGRSYNEQFF	TRBJ2-1	TRBV19
CASSLKTVGTGRGYTF	TRBJ1-2	TRBV28
CASSPDGGGTYEQYF	TRBJ2-7	TRBV6-5
CASSHPPAGGPTLPYQETQYF	TRBJ2-5	TRBV4-1
CASSVGQGRNEQYF	TRBJ2-7	TRBV7-3
CASSWRNYGYTF	TRBJ1-2	TRBV12-3/TRBV12-4
CASSPDGQSNQPQHF	TRBJ1-5	TRBV5-1
CASSLQGTNTEAFF	TRBJ1-1	TRBV5-1
CASSIDPWQSNQPQHF	TRBJ1-5	TRBV19
CASSWGAGANVLTF	TRBJ2-6	TRBV5-6
CASSLEAARGGEQFF	TRBJ2-1	TRBV5-1
CASSYSGGSAFF	TRBJ1-1	TRBV6-5
CASSQVNLANEQYF	TRBJ2-7	TRBV3-1/TRBV3-2
CASSLTGGFHNEQFF	TRBJ2-1	TRBV7-2
CASSLVEGDTQYF	TRBJ2-3	TRBV11-3
CASSFSRDRGTGELFF	TRBJ2-2	TRBV27
CASSIGARRGPNTEAFF	TRBJ1-1	TRBV19
CASRTGSTDQPQHF	TRBJ1-5	TRBV19